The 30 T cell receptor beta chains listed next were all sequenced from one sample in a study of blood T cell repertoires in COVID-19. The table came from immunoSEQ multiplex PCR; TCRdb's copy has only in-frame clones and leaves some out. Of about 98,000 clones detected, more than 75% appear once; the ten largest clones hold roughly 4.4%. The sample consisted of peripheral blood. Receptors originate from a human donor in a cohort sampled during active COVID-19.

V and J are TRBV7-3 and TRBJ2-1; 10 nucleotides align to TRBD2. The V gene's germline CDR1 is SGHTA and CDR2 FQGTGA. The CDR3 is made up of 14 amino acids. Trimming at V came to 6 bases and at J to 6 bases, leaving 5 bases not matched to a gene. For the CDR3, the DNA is TGTGCCAGCAGAAGCGGGGGGGCCTCCAATGAGCAGTTCTTC. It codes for CASRSGGASNEQFF.

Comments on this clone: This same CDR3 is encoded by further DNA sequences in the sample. The CDR3 loop is CASSLGTGNTEAFF. The CDR3 DNA sequence: TGCGCCAGCAGCTTGGGTACCGGGAACACTGAAGCTTTCTTT. The genes are TRBV5-1 and TRBJ1-1; D remains ambiguous. Trimming removed 0 bases from V and 1 base from J, with 7 bases in between. The CDR3 is 14 residues long. Germline CDR1 and CDR2: SGHRS and YFSETQ. The entire variable domain, with the rest obtained from reference TRBV5-1 and TRBJ1-1, is as follows: KAGVTQTPRYLIKTRGQQVTLSCSPISGHRSVSWYQQTPGQGLQFLFEYFSETQRNKGNFPGRFSGRQFSNSRSEMNVSTLELGDSALYLCASSLGTGNTEAFFGQGTRLTVV.

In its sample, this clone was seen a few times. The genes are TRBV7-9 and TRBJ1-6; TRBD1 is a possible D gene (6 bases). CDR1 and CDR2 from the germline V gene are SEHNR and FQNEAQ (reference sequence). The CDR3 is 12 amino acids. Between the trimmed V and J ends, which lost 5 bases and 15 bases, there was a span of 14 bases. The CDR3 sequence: CASSPQGWDLHF. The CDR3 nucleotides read TGTGCCAGCAGCCCACAGGGTTGGGACCTCCACTTT.

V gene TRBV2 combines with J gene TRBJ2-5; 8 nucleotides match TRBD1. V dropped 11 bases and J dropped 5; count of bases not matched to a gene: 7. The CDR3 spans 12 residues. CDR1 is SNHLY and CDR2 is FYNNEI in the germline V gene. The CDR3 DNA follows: TGTGCCCGGCGGACAGGGCGGGAGACCCAGTACTTC. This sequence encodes CARRTGRETQYF.

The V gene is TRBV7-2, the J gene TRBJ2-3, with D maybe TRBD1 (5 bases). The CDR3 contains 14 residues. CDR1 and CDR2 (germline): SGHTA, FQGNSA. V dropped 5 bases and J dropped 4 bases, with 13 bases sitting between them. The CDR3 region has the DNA TGTGCCAGCAGCCTGCGCAGGGCAGCAGATACGCAGTATTTT. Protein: CASSLRRAADTQYF.

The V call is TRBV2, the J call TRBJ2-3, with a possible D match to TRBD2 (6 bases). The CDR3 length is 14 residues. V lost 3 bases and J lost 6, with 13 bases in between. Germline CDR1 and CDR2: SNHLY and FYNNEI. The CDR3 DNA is TGTGCCAGCAGTGATCAGCGGGCGGTGGATACGCAGTATTTT. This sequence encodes CASSDQRAVDTQYF.

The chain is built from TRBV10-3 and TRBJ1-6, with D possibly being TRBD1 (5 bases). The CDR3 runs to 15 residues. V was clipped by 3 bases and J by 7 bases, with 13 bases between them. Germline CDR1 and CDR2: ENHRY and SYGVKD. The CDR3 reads CAISDPGRVNSPLHF. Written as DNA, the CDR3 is TGTGCCATCAGTGACCCCGGCAGGGTGAATTCACCCCTCCACTTT.

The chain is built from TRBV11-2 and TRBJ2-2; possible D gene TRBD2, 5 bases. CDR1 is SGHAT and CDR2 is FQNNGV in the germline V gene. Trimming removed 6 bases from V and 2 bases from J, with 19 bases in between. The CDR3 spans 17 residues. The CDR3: CASREISLRDNTGELFF. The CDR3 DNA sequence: TGTGCCAGCAGAGAGATTAGCCTCCGGGATAACACCGGGGAGCTGTTTTTT.

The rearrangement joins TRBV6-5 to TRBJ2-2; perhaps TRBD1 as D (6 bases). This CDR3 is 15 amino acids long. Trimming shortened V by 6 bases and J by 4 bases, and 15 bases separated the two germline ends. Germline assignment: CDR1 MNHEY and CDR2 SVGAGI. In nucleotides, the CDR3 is TGTGCCAGCAGGATTCCAGGGGCGACCACCGGGGAGCTGTTTTTT. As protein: CASRIPGATTGELFF.

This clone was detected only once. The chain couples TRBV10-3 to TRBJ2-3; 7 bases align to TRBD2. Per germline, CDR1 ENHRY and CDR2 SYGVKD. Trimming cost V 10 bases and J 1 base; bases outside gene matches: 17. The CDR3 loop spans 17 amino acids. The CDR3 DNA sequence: TGTGCCACCAAACGGGACTACTCCCGCGGGGGCACAGATACGCAGTATTTT. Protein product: CATKRDYSRGGTDTQYF.

Here the CDR3 DNA reads TGTGCCAGCAGCCAAGTAACCTCGCCCCAGGGGACGAACATTCAGTACTTC. Translation gives CASSQVTSPQGTNIQYF. This chain connects TRBV3-1 (or the pseudogene TRBV3-2) to TRBJ2-4; tentatively, D is TRBD1 (6 bases). The CDR3 is 17 residues long. Germline assignment: CDR1 LGHDT and CDR2 YNNKEL (reference sequence). Trimming stripped 1 base from V and 7 bases from J, with 20 bases between.

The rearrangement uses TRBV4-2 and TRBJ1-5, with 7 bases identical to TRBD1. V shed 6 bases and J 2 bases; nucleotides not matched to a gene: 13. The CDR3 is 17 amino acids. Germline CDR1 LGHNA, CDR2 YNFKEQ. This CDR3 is CASSSGTDPWGNQPQHF. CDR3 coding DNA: TGTGCCAGCAGTTCCGGGACAGATCCTTGGGGCAATCAGCCCCAGCATTTT.

The CDR3 DNA sequence: TGTGCCAGCAGCGCCCGTAGCGGGGAGGACACAGATACGCAGTATTTT. Protein sequence: CASSARSGEDTDTQYF. The rearrangement links TRBV9 to TRBJ2-3; 8 bases fit TRBD2. V lost 3 bases, J lost 2 bases, and 8 bases stayed unmatched. Germline CDR1 SGDLS, CDR2 YYNGEE. This CDR3 comprises 16 residues. Full variable domain (outside the CDR3, taken from reference TRBV9 and TRBJ2-3): DSGVTQTPKHLITATGQRVTLRCSPRSGDLSVYWYQQSLDQGLQFLIQYYNGEERAKGNILERFSAQQFPDLHSELNLSSLELGDSALYFCASSARSGEDTDTQYFGPGTRLTVL.

The CDR3 spells CASSQRQGASSYEQYF. DNA for the CDR3: TGCGCCAGCAGCCAAAGACAGGGGGCGAGCTCCTACGAGCAGTACTTC. The chain has TRBV5-1 and TRBJ2-7; 10 nucleotides agree with TRBD1. CDR1 is SGHRS, CDR2 YFSETQ, per germline. V was clipped by 4 bases and J by 0 bases; unmatched bases: 7. The CDR3 has 16 amino acids.

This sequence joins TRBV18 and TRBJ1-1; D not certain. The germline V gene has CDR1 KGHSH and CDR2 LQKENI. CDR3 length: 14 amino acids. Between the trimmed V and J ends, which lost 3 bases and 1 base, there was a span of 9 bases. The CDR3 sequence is CASSPPGSNTEAFF. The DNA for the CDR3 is TGTGCCAGCTCACCCCCAGGTTCGAACACTGAAGCTTTCTTT.

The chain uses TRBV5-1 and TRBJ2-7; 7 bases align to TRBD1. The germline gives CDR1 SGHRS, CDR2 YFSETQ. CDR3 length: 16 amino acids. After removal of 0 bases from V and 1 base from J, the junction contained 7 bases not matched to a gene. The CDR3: CASSLAGTVASYEQYF. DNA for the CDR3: TGCGCCAGCAGCTTGGCCGGGACAGTAGCGTCCTACGAGCAGTACTTC.

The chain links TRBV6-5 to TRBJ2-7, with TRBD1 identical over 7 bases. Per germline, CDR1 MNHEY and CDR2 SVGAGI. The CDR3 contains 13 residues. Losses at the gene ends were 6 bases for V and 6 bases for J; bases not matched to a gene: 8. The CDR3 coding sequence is TGTGCCAGCAGGACCCCCCCAGGGGGCGAGCAGTACTTC. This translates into CASRTPPGGEQYF.

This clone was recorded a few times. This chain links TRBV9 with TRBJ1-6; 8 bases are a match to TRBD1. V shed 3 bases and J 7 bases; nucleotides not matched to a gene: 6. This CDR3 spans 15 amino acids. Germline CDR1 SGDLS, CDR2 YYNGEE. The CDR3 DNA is TGTGCCAGCAGCGGACAGGGGACCTTGAATTCACCCCTCCACTTT. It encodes CASSGQGTLNSPLHF.

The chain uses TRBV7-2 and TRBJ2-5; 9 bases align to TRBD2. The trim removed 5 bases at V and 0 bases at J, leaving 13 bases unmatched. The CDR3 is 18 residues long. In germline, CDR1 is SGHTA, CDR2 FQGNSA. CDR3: CASSPRRSGGPDQETQYF. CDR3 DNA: TGTGCCAGCAGCCCCCGACGGAGCGGGGGGCCGGACCAAGAGACCCAGTACTTC.

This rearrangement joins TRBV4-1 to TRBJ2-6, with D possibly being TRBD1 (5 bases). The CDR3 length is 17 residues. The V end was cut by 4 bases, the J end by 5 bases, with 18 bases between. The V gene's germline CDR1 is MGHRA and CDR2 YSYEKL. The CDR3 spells CASSPGQGSLRANVLTF. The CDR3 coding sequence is TGCGCCAGCAGCCCCGGGCAGGGTAGCTTGAGGGCCAACGTCCTGACTTTC.

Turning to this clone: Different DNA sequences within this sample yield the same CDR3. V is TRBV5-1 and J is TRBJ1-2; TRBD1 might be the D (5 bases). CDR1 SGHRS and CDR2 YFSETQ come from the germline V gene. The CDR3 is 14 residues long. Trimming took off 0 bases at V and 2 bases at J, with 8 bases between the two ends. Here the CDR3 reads CASSLGPGNYGYTF. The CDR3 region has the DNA TGCGCCAGCAGCTTGGGGCCAGGGAACTATGGCTACACCTTC.

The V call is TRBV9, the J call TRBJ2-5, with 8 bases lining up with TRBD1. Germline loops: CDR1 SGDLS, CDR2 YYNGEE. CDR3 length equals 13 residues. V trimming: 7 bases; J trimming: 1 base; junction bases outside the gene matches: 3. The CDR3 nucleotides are TGTGCCAGCGGAACAGGGGGCCAAGAGACCCAGTACTTC. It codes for CASGTGGQETQYF.

CDR3 bases: TGTGCCAGTAGTATTAGGTGGGGGACAGCCGAGCAGTACTTC. Translation: CASSIRWGTAEQYF. This rearrangement joins TRBV19 to TRBJ2-7; 7 bases map to TRBD1. Trimming at V came to 3 bases and at J to 6 bases, leaving 8 bases not matched to a gene. The germline gives CDR1 LNHDA, CDR2 SQIVND (reference sequence). The CDR3 has 14 amino acids.

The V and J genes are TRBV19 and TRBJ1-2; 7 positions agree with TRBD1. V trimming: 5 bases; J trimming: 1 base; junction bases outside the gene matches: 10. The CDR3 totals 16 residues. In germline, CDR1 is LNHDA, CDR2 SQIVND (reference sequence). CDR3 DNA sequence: TGTGCCAGTAGTGGATCTAGGCAGGGGGTTAACTATGGCTACACCTTC. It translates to CASSGSRQGVNYGYTF.

The CDR3 coding sequence is TGTGCCAGCAGCTTAGAAGCGGAGAATGAGCAGTTCTTC. Its protein product is CASSLEAENEQFF. The rearrangement joins TRBV7-2 to TRBJ2-1, with a tentative D call TRBD2 (5 bases). V dropped 1 base and J dropped 7 bases, with 8 bases sitting between them. CDR1 is SGHTA and CDR2 is FQGNSA in the germline V gene. The CDR3 is 13 amino acids.

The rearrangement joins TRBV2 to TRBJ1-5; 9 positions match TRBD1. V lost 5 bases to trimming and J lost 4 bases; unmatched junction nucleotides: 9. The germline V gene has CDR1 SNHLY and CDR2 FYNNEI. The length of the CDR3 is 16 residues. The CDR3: CASSLENRGPNQPQHF. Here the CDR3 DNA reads TGTGCCAGCAGTTTAGAGAACAGGGGGCCGAATCAGCCCCAGCATTTT.

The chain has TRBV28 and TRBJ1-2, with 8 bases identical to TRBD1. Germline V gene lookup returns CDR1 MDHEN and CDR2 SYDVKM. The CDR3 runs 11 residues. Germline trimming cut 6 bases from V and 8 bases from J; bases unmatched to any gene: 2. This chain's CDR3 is CASRQGVGYTF. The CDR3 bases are TGTGCCAGCAGACAGGGGGTCGGCTACACCTTC.

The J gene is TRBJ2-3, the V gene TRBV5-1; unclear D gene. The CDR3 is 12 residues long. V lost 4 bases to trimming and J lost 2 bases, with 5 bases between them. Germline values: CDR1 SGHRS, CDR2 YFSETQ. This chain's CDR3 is CASSINTDTQYF. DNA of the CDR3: TGCGCCAGCAGCATCAACACAGATACGCAGTATTTT.

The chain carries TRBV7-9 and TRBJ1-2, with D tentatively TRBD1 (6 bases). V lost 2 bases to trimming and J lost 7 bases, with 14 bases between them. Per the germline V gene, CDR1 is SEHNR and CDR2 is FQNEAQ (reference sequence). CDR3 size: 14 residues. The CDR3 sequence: CASSLQGFYGGYTF. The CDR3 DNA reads TGTGCCAGCAGCTTACAGGGGTTTTATGGTGGCTACACCTTC.

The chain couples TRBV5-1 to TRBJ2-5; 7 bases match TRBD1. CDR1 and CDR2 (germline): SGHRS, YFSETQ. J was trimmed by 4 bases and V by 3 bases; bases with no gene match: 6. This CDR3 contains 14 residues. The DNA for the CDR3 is TGCGCCAGCAGCTCACAGACAGGGTTAGAGACCCAGTACTTC. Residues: CASSSQTGLETQYF.